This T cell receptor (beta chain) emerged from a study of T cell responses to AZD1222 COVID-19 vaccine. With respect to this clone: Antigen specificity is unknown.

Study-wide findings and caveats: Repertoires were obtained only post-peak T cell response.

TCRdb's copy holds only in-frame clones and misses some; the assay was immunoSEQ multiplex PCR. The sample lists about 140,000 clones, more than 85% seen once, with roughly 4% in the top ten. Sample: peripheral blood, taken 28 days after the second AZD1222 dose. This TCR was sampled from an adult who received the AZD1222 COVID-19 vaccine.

Written as DNA, the CDR3 is TGTGCCAGCAGTTACAGGGAAACAAGGAACACTGAAGCTTTCTTT. It is translated as CASSYRETRNTEAFF. This rearrangement joins TRBV6-2 or TRBV6-3 to TRBJ1-1; no reliable D call. Germline-derived CDR1 and CDR2 are MNHEY and SVGEGT. V shed 2 bases and J shed 1 base, with 11 bases lying between them. This CDR3 region has 15 residues.